This T cell receptor beta chain was recorded in a study of CD8+ T cells in alopecia areata. Study-level points and caveats: Across lesional scalp, and particularly alopecia totalis/universalis, clonality surpassed that of normal scalp.

This CDR3 comprises 12 residues. V was shortened by 1 base and J by 6 bases, with 7 bases between the two germline ends. CDR1 and CDR2 (germline): LNHNV, YYDKDF (reference sequence). A note on this clone: Its antigen is unknown.

It was cDNA, reverse transcribed from extracted RNA, that served as the sequencing template. TCRdb's table, derived via immunoSEQ multiplex PCR, lists solely in-frame clones and lacks some. The data hold about 260,000 clones, with about three fifths observed a single time. The treatment denotes: oral pan-JAK inhibitor, 5-10 mg twice daily. The source was CD4+ T cells sorted from blood, collected around week 53, from a patient treated with tofacitinib. The TCR sequence derives from a human donor with alopecia areata. V usage is TRBV15 and J usage is TRBJ2-7; tentative D call: TRBD2 (5 bases). This CDR3 reads CATSRARGEQYF. For the CDR3, the DNA is TGTGCCACCAGCAGAGCCCGGGGCGAGCAGTACTTC.